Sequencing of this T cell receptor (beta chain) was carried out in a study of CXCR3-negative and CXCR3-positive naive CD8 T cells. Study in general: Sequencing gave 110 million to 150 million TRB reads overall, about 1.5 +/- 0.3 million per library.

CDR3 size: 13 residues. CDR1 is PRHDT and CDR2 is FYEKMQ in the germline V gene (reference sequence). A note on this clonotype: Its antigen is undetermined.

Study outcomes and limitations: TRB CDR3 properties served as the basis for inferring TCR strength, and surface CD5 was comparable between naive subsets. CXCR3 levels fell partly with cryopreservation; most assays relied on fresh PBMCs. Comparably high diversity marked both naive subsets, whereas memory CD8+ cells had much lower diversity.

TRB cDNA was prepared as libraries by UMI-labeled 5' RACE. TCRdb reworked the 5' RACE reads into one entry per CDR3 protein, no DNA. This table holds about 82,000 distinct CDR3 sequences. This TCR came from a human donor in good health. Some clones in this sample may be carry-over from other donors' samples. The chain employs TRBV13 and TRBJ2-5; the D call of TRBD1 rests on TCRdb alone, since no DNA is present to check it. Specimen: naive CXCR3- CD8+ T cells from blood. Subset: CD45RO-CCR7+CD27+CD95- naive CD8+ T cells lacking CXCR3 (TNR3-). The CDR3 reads CASSLGGEETQYF.